This TCR beta chain was retrieved from a study of blood T cell repertoires in COVID-19. Germline V gene data show CDR1 as LGHNA and CDR2 as YNFKEQ. Trimming removed 1 base from V and 0 bases from J, with 11 bases in between. The CDR3 loop spans 16 amino acids. Repertoires were generated with immunoSEQ multiplex PCR, while TCRdb's copy carries only in-frame clones and drops some. The sample shows tens of thousands of clones, over 75% of them seen only once. The sequencing sample was made of peripheral blood. This clonotype was obtained from a human donor in a cohort sampled during active COVID-19. J is TRBJ2-3 and V is TRBV4-2; TRBD2 might be the D (6 bases). The CDR3 region has the DNA TGTGCCAGCAGCCAAGCGGTCGGGACTAGCACAGATACGCAGTATTTT. This sequence encodes CASSQAVGTSTDTQYF.